This T cell receptor beta chain was profiled in a study of T cell responses to AZD1222 COVID-19 vaccine. General study results and limits: Sampling that yielded the repertoires occurred only after the peak T cell response. Most donors were white British and more were female, and clonal diversity was possibly underestimated. Reports indicate that nearly half of spike-specific TCRs are directed at unmutated variant regions.

The data were produced by immunoSEQ multiplex PCR, yet TCRdb's version contains in-frame clones alone and is incomplete. The sample yields 100,000 or so clones, more than 70% seen once. This clone was picked up one time. The antigen is undetermined. The origin of this receptor is an adult in good health. The sequences come from peripheral blood, collected on day 0 of AZD1222 vaccination.

The CDR3: CASRWKEGKLFF. DNA for the CDR3: TGTGCCAGCAGATGGAAAGAAGGAAAACTGTTTTTT. The J gene is TRBJ1-4, the V gene TRBV6-5; D not certain. The CDR3 length is 12 residues. Germline-derived CDR1 and CDR2 are MNHEY and SVGAGI. Between the trimmed V and J ends, which lost 6 bases and 10 bases, there was a span of 12 bases.